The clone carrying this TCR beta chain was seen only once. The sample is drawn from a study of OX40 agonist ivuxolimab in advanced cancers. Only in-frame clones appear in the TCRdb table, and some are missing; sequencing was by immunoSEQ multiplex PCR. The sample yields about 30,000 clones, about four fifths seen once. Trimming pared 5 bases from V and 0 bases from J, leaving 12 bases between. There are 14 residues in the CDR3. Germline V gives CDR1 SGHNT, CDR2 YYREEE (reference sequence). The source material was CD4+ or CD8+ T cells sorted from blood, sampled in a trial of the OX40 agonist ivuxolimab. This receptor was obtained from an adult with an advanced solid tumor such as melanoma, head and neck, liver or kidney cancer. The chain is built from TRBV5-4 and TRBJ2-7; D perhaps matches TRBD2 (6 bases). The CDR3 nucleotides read TGTGCCAGCAGTGGGGAGGCGAGCTCCTACGAGCAGTACTTC. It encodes CASSGEASSYEQYF.